This TCR beta chain was observed in a study of blood T cells in healthy people across ages. For the second PCR, which ran for 7 to 11 cycles, a sample-barcoded 5' primer and a J-beta primer mix were used. TCRdb re-analysed the 5' RACE reads in MiXCR, keeping a single row per CDR3 protein. The sample consists of hundreds of thousands of distinct CDR3 sequences, just under 25% of them appearing once. With V trimmed by 0 bases and J by 6 bases, 7 bases remained unmatched. The germline V gene has CDR1 MNHEY and CDR2 SVGEGT. The CDR3 is 15 amino acids. This sample also appeared in a second study, on T cells of mothers and their children. That source adds: Primer M1S, used in the second PCR, introduced sample barcodes and 2-4 random nucleotides. Each mother gave over 9.5 million TCR beta CDR3 reads; each child, about 2.8 million. Related mother-child pairs showed slightly higher but non-significant overlap than unrelated pairs.

The TCR originated in a boy aged 10-17 years in good health. Sequenced input: blood. J is TRBJ2-7 and V is TRBV6-2 or TRBV6-3; 8 positions agree with TRBD2. CDR3 in DNA: TGTGCCAGCAGTTACTCGAGCGGGGGCGGGCGCGAGCAGTACTTC. Translated, it gives CASSYSSGGGREQYF.